What follows describes a single T cell receptor beta chain. Its antigen is not known. These data belong to a study of shared clonotypes between healthy human individuals. Study summary: Donors consisted of two women and a few men between 18 and 49.

The CDR3 is 15 amino acids. Losses at the gene ends were 3 bases for V and 0 bases for J; bases not matched to a gene: 5. Germline CDR1 SQVTM, CDR2 ANQGSEA. Deep was the level used in running the assay. The protocol was immunoSEQ multiplex PCR, while the TCRdb copy is restricted to in-frame clones and leaves out a portion. The sample carries about 380,000 clones, 96% recorded once. Study results and caveats: Non-shared clonotypes had lower generation probabilities than those shared by all four donors. Depth of sequencing was expected to influence donor clonotype sharing.

V and J are TRBV29-1 and TRBJ2-7; 10 bases fit TRBD2. The sample comprised memory CD8+ T cells sorted from blood. The subset here: CD45RO+ cells pooled with CCR7-negative TemRA cells. The sequence was obtained from a man aged 25-45 years in good health. In DNA form, the CDR3 reads TGCAGCGTTGACCTAGCGGGAGATAACTCCTACGAGCAGTACTTC. As protein: CSVDLAGDNSYEQYF.